The sequence of this T cell receptor (beta chain) was determined in a study of cytomegalovirus exposure and HLA in healthy donors. The study, taken as a whole, reports: Later, an analysis showed that TCR beta chains associated with HLA were more clonally expanded than others that were equally common.

Germline CDR1 and CDR2: LNHNV and YYDKDF (reference sequence). V was clipped by 8 bases and J by 11 bases; unmatched bases: 4. The CDR3 is 12 residues long. As for this clone: Its target is unknown.

Use of 60 Vbeta and 13 Jbeta primers characterized the PCR. Produced via immunoSEQ multiplex PCR; TCRdb's table is partial and in-frame only. The sample records approximately 210,000 clones, 75% to 85% being singletons. The V gene is TRBV15, the J gene TRBJ1-6; 9 nucleotides agree with TRBD1. This receptor was taken from a woman between 50 and 59 years old in good health and CMV-seronegative. Sequenced: PBMCs. Here the CDR3 reads CATGQGTTPLHF. In nucleotides, the CDR3 is TGTGCCACCGGACAGGGGACAACACCCCTCCACTTT. Full variable domain (outside the CDR3, taken from reference TRBV15 and TRBJ1-6): DAMVIQNPRYQVTQFGKPVTLSCSQTLNHNVMYWYQQKSSQAPKLLFHYYDKDFNNEADTPDNFQSRRPNTSFCFLDIRSPGLGDTAMYLCATGQGTTPLHFGNGTRLTVT.